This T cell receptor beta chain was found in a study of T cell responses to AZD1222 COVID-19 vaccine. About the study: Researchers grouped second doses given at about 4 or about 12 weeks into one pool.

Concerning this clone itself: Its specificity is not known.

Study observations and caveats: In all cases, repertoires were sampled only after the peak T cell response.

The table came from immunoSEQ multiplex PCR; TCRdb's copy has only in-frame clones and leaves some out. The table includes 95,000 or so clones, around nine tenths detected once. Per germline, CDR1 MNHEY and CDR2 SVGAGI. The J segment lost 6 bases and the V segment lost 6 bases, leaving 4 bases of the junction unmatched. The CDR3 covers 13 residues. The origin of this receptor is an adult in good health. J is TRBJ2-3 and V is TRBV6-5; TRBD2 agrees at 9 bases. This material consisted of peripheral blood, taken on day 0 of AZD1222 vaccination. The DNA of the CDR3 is TGTGCCAGCAGGCAGCGGGGGGCGGATACGCAGTATTTT. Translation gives CASRQRGADTQYF.